The 14 T cell receptor beta chains below were found in one sample sequenced in a study of T cell clones after liver transplantation. Some clones are missing from TCRdb's copy, which holds only in-frame ones; the method was immunoSEQ multiplex PCR. The sample lists under 150,000 clones, 90% seen once, with approximately 0.78% in the top ten. Sequencing used CD4+ T cells from blood, obtained 12 months after liver transplant. These receptors all stem from a human patient who received a liver transplant. Some T cells may possibly be graft donor cells.

In DNA, the CDR3 is TGCGCCAGCAGCTCCTCGGGGAGGGGAGGGGAGACCCAGTACTTC. Translating gives CASSSSGRGGETQYF. The chain joins TRBV5-1 to TRBJ2-5, with TRBD2 matching 7 bases. V shed 3 bases and J 5 bases; nucleotides not matched to a gene: 10. CDR1 and CDR2 from the germline V gene are SGHRS and YFSETQ. This CDR3 contains 15 residues.

As DNA, the CDR3 is TGTGCCAGCAGCCCGGGACTAGCGCAGAATGAGCAGTTCTTC. Its protein product is CASSPGLAQNEQFF. V and J are TRBV7-2 and TRBJ2-1; 10 bases are a match to TRBD2. J was trimmed by 7 bases and V by 5 bases; bases with no gene match: 5. Germline lookup yields CDR1 SGHTA and CDR2 FQGNSA. The CDR3 covers 14 residues. The full variable domain, in which reference TRBV7-2 and TRBJ2-1 provide the parts outside the CDR3, is GAGVSQSPSNKVTEKGKDVELRCDPISGHTALYWYRQSLGQGLEFLIYFQGNSAPDKSGLPSDRFSAERTGGSVSTLTIQRTQQEDSAVYLCASSPGLAQNEQFFGPGTRLTVL.

The CDR3: CASSPQTGPSSYEQYF. The CDR3 DNA reads TGTGCCAGCTCACCACAAACAGGCCCGAGCTCCTACGAGCAGTACTTC. The rearrangement joins TRBV18 to TRBJ2-7, with D perhaps matching TRBD1 (5 bases). The germline gives CDR1 KGHSH, CDR2 LQKENI. V lost 1 base, J lost 0 bases, and 13 bases lay in between. The CDR3 loop spans 16 amino acids.

The chain uses TRBV6-1 and TRBJ2-2; TRBD2 might be the D (5 bases). The CDR3 extends over 16 amino acids. Germline CDR1 and CDR2: MNHNS and SASEGT. Trimming left V 0 bases short and J 4 bases short, with 12 bases between. This CDR3 reads CASSEALLASTGELFF. For the CDR3, the DNA is TGTGCCAGCAGTGAAGCGCTTCTAGCCTCCACCGGGGAGCTGTTTTTT.

The chain carries TRBV7-3 and TRBJ2-7, with 8 bases identical to TRBD1. The CDR3 covers 14 residues. With V trimmed by 5 bases and J by 6 bases, 9 bases remained unmatched. The V gene's germline CDR1 is SGHTA and CDR2 FQGTGA. The CDR3 DNA follows: TGTGCCAGCAGCCCCTACCCTGGACAGGGCGAGCAGTACTTC. Its protein product is CASSPYPGQGEQYF.

The gene calls are TRBV10-1 and TRBJ2-2; 11 bases map to TRBD2. In germline, CDR1 is WNHNN, CDR2 SYGVQD (reference sequence). This CDR3 comprises 16 residues. V was clipped by 11 bases and J by 1 base; unmatched bases: 9. The CDR3 coding sequence is TGCGCCGTTCAGGGACTAGCGGAGGGGAACACCGGGGAGCTGTTTTTT. This sequence encodes CAVQGLAEGNTGELFF.

This chain joins TRBV28 and TRBJ2-2; the D gene is possibly TRBD1 (5 bases). From germline, CDR1 is MDHEN and CDR2 SYDVKM. The V and J ends lost 6 bases and 6 bases respectively, with 23 bases between them. The CDR3 loop spans 17 amino acids. As DNA, the CDR3 is TGTGCCAGCAGGACGGGCCGAGACAGCGCTTCCGCCGGGGAGCTGTTTTTT. It translates to CASRTGRDSASAGELFF.

This clone was picked up many times. The V gene is TRBV25-1, the J gene TRBJ1-1; 7 bases map to TRBD1. Germline loops: CDR1 MGHDK, CDR2 SYGVNS. This CDR3 region has 14 residues. V lost 4 bases and J lost 1; bases outside the gene matches: 3. CDR3 region: CASSVTGANTEAFF. The CDR3 DNA is TGTGCCAGCAGTGTAACAGGGGCGAACACTGAAGCTTTCTTT.

J is TRBJ1-3 and V is TRBV7-9; unclear D gene. V lost 1 base to trimming and J lost 0 bases, with 7 bases between them. This CDR3 contains 15 residues. Germline assignment: CDR1 SEHNR and CDR2 FQNEAQ (reference sequence). In nucleotides, the CDR3 is TGTGCCAGCAGCTTAGTAAGTGGCTCTGGAAACACCATATATTTT. Translated: CASSLVSGSGNTIYF.

The chain recombines TRBV7-9 with TRBJ2-2; tentative D call: TRBD1 (6 bases). Looked up from germline, CDR1 is SEHNR and CDR2 is FQNEAQ (reference sequence). The ends were cut back, 5 bases at V and 6 bases at J, with 10 bases in the middle. The CDR3 loop spans 13 amino acids. DNA for the CDR3: TGTGCCAGCAGCCCAGGGGATCCCGGGGAGCTGTTTTTT. Encoded protein: CASSPGDPGELFF.

A few counts support this clone. The chain is built from TRBV28 and TRBJ2-2; 11 positions agree with TRBD1. Germline CDR1 and CDR2: MDHEN and SYDVKM. The CDR3 extends over 14 amino acids. The junction had 7 bases not matched to a gene; V was cut back by 6 bases and J by 10 bases. The CDR3 nucleotides are TGTGCCAGCAGGCGGACAGGGGGCATAGTGGAGCTGTTTTTT. Protein sequence: CASRRTGGIVELFF.

V usage is TRBV6-6 and J usage is TRBJ2-1; maybe TRBD2 (6 bases). CDR1 and CDR2 from the germline V gene are MNHNY and SVGAGI (reference sequence). V lost 5 bases and J lost 10, with 15 bases in between. The length of the CDR3 is 13 residues. CDR3 amino acids: CASSLESGLEQFF. DNA of the CDR3: TGTGCCAGCAGTCTCGAATCGGGACTCGAGCAGTTCTTC.

This chain links TRBV29-1 with TRBJ2-1, with D perhaps matching TRBD2 (6 bases). V lost 4 bases and J lost 8, with 9 bases in between. CDR3 size: 11 residues. Germline CDR1 reads SQVTM; CDR2 reads ANQGSEA. In nucleotides, the CDR3 is TGCAGCGTTGGCGGAGGGTATGAGCAGTTCTTC. Translation: CSVGGGYEQFF.

The chain uses TRBV5-1 and TRBJ1-5; the D is unclear. Between the trimmed V and J ends, which lost 2 bases and 4 bases, there was a span of 7 bases. The CDR3 extends over 13 amino acids. Germline V CDR1 and CDR2: SGHRS, YFSETQ. CDR3 nucleotide sequence: TGCGCCAGCAGCTTACAAGGGAATCAGCCCCAGCATTTT. Its translation: CASSLQGNQPQHF.